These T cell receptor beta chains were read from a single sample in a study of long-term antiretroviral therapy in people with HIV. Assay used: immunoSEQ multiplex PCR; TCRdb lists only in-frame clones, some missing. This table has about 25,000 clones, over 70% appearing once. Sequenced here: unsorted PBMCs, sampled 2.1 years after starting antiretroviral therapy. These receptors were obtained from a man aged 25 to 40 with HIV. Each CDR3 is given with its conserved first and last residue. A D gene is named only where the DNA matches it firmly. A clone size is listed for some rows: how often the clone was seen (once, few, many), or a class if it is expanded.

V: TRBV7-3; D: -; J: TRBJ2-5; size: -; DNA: TGTGCCAGCAGCCTAAAGGCCGGGGGACCCGCCATAGAGACCCAGTACTTC; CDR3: CASSLKAGGPAIETQYF
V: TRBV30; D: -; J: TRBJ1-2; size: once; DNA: TGTGCCTGGAGTCGCTCTCAAGGGGGTGGCTACACCTTC; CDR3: CAWSRSQGGGYTF
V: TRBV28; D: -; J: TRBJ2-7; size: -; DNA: TGTGCCAGCACCCTTGCAGGGTTCTCCTACGAGCAGTACTTC; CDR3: CASTLAGFSYEQYF
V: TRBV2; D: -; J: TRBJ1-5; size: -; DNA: TGTGCCAGCACCAGGGAAGGACGAGGATATAGCAATCAGCCCCAGCATTTT; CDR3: CASTREGRGYSNQPQHF
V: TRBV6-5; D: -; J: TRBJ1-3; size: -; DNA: TGTGCCAGCACCAAGCTCTCTGGAAACACCATATATTTT; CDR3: CASTKLSGNTIYF
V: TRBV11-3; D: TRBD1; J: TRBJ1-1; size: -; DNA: TGTGCCAGCAGCTTGGGGACAGGGAGCCCTGAAGCTTTCTTT; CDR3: CASSLGTGSPEAFF
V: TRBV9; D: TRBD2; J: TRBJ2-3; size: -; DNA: TGTGCCAGCAGCGTAAGCGGGGGGAAGGATACGCAGTATTTT; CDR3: CASSVSGGKDTQYF
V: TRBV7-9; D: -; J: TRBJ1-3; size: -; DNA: TGTGCCAGCAGCTCCGGACGTTACTCTGGAAACACCATATATTTT; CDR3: CASSSGRYSGNTIYF
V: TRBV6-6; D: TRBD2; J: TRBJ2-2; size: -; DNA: TGTGCCAGCAGTTCCTCGAGCGGGGGCACCGGGGAGCTGTTTTTT; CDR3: CASSSSSGGTGELFF
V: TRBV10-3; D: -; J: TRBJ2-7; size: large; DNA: TGTGCCATCAGTGGGCCCGGCGAGCAGTACTTC; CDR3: CAISGPGEQYF
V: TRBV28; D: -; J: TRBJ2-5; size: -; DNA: TGTGCCAGCACCCCAGGCGGGGGCAGAGAGACCCAGTACTTC; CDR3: CASTPGGGRETQYF
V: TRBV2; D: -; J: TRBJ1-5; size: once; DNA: TGTGCCAGCGATTTGTCCGGGGCCGGTTATCAGCCCCAGCATTTT; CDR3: CASDLSGAGYQPQHF
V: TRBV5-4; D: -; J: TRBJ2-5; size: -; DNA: TGTGCCAGCAGCGGTGGGTCCACACAAGAGACCCAGTACTTC; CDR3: CASSGGSTQETQYF
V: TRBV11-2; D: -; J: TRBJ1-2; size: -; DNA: TGTGCCAGCAGCTTAGACACCTACTATGGCTACACCTTC; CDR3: CASSLDTYYGYTF
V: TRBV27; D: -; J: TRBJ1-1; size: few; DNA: TGTGCCAGCAGTGACCTAATGGGAGGGACTTTCTTT; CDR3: CASSDLMGGTFF
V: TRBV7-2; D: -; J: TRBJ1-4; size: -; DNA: TGTGCCAGCAGCTTAACCCCCCGACAGACAACTAATGAAAAACTGTTTTTT; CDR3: CASSLTPRQTTNEKLFF
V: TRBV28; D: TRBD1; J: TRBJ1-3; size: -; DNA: TGTGCCAGCAGTTCGGGGACAGGGGTCTTGTTCGGAAACACCATATATTTT; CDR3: CASSSGTGVLFGNTIYF
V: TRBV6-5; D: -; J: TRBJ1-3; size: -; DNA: TGTGCCAGCAGTCCGACAGTAAACTCTGGAAACACCATATATTTT; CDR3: CASSPTVNSGNTIYF
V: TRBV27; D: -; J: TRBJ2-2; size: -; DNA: TGTGCCAGCAGTTTAGGACTGATAACCGGGGAGCTGTTTTTT; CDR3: CASSLGLITGELFF
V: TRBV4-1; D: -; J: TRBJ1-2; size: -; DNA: TGCGCCAGCAGCCCCCCGGACAGAGCTAACTATGGCTACACCTTC; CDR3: CASSPPDRANYGYTF
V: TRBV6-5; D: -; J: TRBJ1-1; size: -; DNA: TGTGCCAGCACTCAGTACACTGAAGCTTTCTTT; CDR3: CASTQYTEAFF
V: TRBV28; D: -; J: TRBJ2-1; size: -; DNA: TGTGCCAGCAGTTTATATGGCCAATCCGGTCATGGTGAGCAGTTCTTC; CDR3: CASSLYGQSGHGEQFF
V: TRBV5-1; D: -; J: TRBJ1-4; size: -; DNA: TGCGCCAGCAGCTTCGGCAGGAGTAATGAAAAACTGTTTTTT; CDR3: CASSFGRSNEKLFF
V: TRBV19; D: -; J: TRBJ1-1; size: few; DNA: TGTGCCAGTAGAGCCGGATGGTTCACTGAAGCTTTCTTT; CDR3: CASRAGWFTEAFF